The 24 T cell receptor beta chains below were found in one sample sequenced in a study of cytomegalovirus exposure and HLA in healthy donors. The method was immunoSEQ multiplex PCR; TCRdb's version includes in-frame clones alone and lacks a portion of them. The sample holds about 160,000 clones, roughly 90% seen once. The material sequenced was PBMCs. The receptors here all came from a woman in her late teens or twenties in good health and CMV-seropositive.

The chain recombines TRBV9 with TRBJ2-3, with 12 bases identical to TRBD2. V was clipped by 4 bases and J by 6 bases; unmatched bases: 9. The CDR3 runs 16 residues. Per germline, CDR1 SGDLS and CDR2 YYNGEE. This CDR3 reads CASSSKTSGSFDTQYF. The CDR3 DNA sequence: TGTGCCAGCAGCTCCAAGACTAGCGGGAGTTTTGATACGCAGTATTTT.

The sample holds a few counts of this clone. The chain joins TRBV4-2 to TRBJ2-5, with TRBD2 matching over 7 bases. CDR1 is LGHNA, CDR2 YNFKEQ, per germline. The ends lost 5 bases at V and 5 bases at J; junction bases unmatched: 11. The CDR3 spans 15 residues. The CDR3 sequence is CASSSAAGLSETQYF. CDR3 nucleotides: TGTGCCAGCAGCTCAGCAGCGGGATTGTCTGAGACCCAGTACTTC.

The CDR3 reads CAWSVLSEAFF. The CDR3 coding sequence is TGTGCCTGGAGTGTATTGAGCGAAGCTTTCTTT. This chain joins TRBV30 and TRBJ1-1; no reliable D call. Per the germline V gene, CDR1 is GTSNPN and CDR2 is SVGIG (reference sequence). CDR3 length: 11 amino acids. The V end lost 0 bases, the J end lost 8 bases, and 7 bases lay between the germline ends. Variable domain in full (rest from reference TRBV30 and TRBJ1-1): SQTIHQWPATLVQPVGSPLSLECTVEGTSNPNLYWYRQAAGRGLQLLFYSVGIGQISSEVPQNLSASRPQDRQFILSSKKLLLSDSGFYLCAWSVLSEAFFGQGTRLTVV.

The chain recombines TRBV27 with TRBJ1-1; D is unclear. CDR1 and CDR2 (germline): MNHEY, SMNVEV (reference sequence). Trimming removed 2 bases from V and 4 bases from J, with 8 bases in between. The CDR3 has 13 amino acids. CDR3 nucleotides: TGTGCCAGCAGTTTAGGCCGGGTCACTGAAGCTTTCTTT. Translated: CASSLGRVTEAFF.

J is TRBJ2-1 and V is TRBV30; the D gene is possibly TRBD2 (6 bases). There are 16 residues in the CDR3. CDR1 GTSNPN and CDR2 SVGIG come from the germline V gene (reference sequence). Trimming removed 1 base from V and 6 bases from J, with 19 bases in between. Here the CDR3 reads CAWSGLSGPIINEQFF. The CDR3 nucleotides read TGTGCCTGGAGTGGGCTAAGCGGGCCCATAATCAATGAGCAGTTCTTC.

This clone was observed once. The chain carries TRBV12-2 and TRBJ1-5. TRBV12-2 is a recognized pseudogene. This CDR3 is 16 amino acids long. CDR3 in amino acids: CASRHGTRIGNQPQHF. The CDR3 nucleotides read TGTGCAAGTCGGCATGGTACGAGAATTGGCAATCAGCCCCAGCATTTT.

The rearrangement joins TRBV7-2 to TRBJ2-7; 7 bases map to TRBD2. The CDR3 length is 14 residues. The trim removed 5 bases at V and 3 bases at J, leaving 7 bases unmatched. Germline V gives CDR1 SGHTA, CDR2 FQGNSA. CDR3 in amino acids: CASSKREGLYEQYF. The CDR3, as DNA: TGTGCCAGCAGCAAAAGGGAGGGCCTCTACGAGCAGTACTTC.

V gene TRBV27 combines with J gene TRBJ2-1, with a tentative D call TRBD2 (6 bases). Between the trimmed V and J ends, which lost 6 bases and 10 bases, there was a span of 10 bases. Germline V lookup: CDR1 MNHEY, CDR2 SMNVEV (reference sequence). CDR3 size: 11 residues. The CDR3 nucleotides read TGTGCCAGCAGCCTACGGGGGGAGCAGTTCTTC. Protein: CASSLRGEQFF.

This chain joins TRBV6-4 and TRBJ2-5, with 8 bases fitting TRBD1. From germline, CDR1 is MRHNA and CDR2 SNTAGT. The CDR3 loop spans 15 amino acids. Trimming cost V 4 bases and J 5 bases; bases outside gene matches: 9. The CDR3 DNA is TGTGCCAGCAGTGGTTGGCAGGGGGCGCGGGAGACCCAGTACTTC. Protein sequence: CASSGWQGARETQYF.

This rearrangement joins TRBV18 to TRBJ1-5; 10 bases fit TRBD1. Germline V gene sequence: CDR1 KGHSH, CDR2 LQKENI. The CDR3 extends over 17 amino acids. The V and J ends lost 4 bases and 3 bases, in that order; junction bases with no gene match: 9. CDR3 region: CASSQTTGQGTNQPQHF. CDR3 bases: TGTGCCAGCTCACAAACCACGGGACAGGGGACCAATCAGCCCCAGCATTTT.

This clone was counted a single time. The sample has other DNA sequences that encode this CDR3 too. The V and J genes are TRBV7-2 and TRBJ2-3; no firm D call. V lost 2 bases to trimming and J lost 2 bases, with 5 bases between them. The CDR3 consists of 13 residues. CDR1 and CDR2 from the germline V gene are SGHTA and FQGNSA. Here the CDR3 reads CASSLRLTDTQYF. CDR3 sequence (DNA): TGTGCCAGCAGCTTAAGACTCACAGATACGCAGTATTTT.

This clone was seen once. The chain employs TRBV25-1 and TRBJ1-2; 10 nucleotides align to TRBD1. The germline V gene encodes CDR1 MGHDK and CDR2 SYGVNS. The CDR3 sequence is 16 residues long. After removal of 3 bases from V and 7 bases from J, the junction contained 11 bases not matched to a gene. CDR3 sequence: CASSDRDRGSRAGYTF. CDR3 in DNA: TGTGCCAGCAGTGACAGGGACAGGGGATCACGGGCTGGCTACACCTTC.

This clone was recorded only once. The CDR3 DNA reads as TGCGCCAGCAGCCAAGTCCCGGGACAGGGGGCGTGGGGCAATCAGCCCCAGCATTTT. This sequence encodes CASSQVPGQGAWGNQPQHF. The genes are TRBV4-1 and TRBJ1-5, with 12 bases lining up with TRBD1. J lost 2 bases, V lost 1 base, and 9 bases had no gene match. The CDR3 is 19 residues long. Germline loops: CDR1 MGHRA, CDR2 YSYEKL.

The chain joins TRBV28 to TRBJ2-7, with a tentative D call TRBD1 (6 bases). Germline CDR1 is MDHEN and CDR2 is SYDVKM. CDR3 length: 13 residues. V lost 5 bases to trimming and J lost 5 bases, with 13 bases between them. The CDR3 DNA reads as TGTGCCAGCAGTCTGGCAGGGGCGAACGAGCAGTACTTC. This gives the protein CASSLAGANEQYF.

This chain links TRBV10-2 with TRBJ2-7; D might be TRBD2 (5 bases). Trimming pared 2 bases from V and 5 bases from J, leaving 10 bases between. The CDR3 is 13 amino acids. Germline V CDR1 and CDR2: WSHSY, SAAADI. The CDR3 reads CASSEASINEQYF. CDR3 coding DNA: TGCGCCAGCAGTGAGGCTAGCATCAACGAGCAGTACTTC.

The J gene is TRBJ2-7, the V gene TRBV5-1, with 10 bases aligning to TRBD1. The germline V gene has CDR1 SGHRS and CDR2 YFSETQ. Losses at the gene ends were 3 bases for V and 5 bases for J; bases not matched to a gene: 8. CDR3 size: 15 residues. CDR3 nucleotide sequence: TGCGCCAGCAGCTCCGGGGACAGGGGAGGGGACGAGCAGTACTTC. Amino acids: CASSSGDRGGDEQYF. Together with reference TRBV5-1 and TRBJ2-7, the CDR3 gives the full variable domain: KAGVTQTPRYLIKTRGQQVTLSCSPISGHRSVSWYQQTPGQGLQFLFEYFSETQRNKGNFPGRFSGRQFSNSRSEMNVSTLELGDSALYLCASSSGDRGGDEQYFGPGTRLTVT.

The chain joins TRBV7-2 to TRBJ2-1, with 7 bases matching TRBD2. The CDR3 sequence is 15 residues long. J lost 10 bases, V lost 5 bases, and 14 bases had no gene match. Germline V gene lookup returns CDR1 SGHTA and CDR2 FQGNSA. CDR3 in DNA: TGTGCCAGCAGCGCCATCGGCGGGAGTCTCCAAGAGCAGTTCTTC. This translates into CASSAIGGSLQEQFF.

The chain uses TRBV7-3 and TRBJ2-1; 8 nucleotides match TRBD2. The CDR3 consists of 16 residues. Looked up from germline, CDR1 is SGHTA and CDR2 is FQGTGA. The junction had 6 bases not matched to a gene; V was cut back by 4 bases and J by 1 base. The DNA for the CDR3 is TGTGCCAGCAGCTCCGGGAGGGCGGGGTCCTACAATGAGCAGTTCTTC. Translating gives CASSSGRAGSYNEQFF. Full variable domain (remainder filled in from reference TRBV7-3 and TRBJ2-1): GAGVSQTPSNKVTEKGKYVELRCDPISGHTALYWYRQSLGQGPEFLIYFQGTGAADDSGLPNDRFFAVRPEGSVSTLKIQRTERGDSAVYLCASSSGRAGSYNEQFFGPGTRLTVL.

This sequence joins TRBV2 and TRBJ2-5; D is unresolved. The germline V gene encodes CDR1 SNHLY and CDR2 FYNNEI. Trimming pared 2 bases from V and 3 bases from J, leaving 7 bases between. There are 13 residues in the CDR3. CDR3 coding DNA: TGTGCCAGCAGTGAAAACTTCGAAGAGACCCAGTACTTC. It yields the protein CASSENFEETQYF.

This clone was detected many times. Here the CDR3 reads CASSLDRLREQYF. The CDR3 nucleotides are TGTGCCAGCAGCTTAGACCGTCTGAGGGAGCAGTACTTC. V is TRBV11-2 and J is TRBJ2-7; D unclear. Germline V gene lookup returns CDR1 SGHAT and CDR2 FQNNGV. The CDR3 has 13 residues. Trimming took 0 bases from V and 7 from J, leaving 10 bases between them.

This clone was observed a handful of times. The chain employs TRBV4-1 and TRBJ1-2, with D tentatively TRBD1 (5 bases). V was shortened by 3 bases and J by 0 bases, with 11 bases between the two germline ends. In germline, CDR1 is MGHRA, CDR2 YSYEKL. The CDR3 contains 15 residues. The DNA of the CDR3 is TGCGCCAGCAGCCACCCCTCGACAGCTAACTATGGCTACACCTTC. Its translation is CASSHPSTANYGYTF.

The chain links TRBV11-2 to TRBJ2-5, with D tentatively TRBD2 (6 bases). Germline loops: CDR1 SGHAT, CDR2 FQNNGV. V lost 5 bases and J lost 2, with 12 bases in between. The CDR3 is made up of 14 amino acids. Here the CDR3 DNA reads TGTGCCAGCAGCCCACTAGCATCTCAAGAGACCCAGTACTTC. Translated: CASSPLASQETQYF.

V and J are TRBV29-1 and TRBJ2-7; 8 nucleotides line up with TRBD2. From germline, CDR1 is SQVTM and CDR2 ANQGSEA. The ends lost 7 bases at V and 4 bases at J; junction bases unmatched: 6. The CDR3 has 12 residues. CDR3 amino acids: CSGQTSGYEQYF. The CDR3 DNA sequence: TGCAGCGGCCAAACTAGCGGATACGAGCAGTACTTC.

DNA of the CDR3: TGTGCCAGCAGCTCCCTAGCCTTCCAAGAGACCCAGTACTTC. The encoded protein is CASSSLAFQETQYF. The V gene is TRBV5-6, the J gene TRBJ2-5; D is possibly TRBD2 (5 bases). V lost 3 bases and J 1 base, leaving 10 bases between the germline ends. The CDR3 is made up of 14 amino acids. Looked up from germline, CDR1 is SGHDT and CDR2 is YYEEEE.